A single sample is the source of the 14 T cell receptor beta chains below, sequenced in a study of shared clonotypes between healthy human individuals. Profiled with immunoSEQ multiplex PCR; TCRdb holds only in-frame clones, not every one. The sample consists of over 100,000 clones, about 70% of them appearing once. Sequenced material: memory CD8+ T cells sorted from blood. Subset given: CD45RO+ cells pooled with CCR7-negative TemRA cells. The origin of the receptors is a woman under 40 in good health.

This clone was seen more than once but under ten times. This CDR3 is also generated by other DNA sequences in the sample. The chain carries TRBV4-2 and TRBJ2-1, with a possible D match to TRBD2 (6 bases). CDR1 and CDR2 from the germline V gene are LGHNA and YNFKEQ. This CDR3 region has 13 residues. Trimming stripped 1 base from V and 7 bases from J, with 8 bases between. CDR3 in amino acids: CASSQAGENEQFF. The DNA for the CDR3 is TGTGCCAGCAGCCAAGCGGGAGAGAATGAGCAGTTCTTC.

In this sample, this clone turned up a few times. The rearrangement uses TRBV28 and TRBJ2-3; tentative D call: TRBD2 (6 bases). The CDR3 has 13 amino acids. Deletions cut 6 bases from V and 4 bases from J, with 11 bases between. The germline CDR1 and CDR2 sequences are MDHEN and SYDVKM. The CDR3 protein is CASRTLAPDTQYF. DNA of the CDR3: TGTGCCAGCAGAACACTAGCCCCAGATACGCAGTATTTT.

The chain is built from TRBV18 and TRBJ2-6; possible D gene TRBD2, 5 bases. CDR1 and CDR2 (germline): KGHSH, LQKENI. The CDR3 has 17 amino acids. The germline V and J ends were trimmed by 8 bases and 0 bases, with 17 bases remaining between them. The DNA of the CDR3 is TGTGCCAGCCCTAGAGGAGGCAGCCTCTCTGGGGCCAACGTCCTGACTTTC. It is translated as CASPRGGSLSGANVLTF.

CDR3 bases: TGTGCCAGCAGCCCACCAACGCGCCAGGTCCCAGATACGCAGTATTTT. Translated, it gives CASSPPTRQVPDTQYF. This chain uses TRBV11-2 with TRBJ2-3, with no clear D. CDR1 and CDR2 (germline): SGHAT, FQNNGV. V lost 5 bases, J lost 4 bases, and 19 bases lay in between. The CDR3 has 16 amino acids.

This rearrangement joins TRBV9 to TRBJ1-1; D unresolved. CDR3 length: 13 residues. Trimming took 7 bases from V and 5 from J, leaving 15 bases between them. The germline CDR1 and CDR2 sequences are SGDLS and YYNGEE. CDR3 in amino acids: CASGRGGETEAFF. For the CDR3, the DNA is TGTGCCAGCGGACGGGGAGGAGAAACTGAAGCTTTCTTT.

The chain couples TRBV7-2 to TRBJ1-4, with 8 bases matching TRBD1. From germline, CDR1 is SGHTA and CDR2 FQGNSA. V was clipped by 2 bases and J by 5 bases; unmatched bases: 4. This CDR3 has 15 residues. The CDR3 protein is CASSLRTGRNEKLFF. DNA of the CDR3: TGTGCCAGCAGCTTAAGGACAGGGCGAAATGAAAAACTGTTTTTT.

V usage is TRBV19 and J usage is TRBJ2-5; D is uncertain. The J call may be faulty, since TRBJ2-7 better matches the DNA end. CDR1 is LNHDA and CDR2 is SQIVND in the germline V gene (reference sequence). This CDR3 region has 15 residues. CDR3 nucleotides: TGTGCCAGTAGTTCCAGAACCGACGGAACCTACGAGCAGTACTTC. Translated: CASSSRTDGTYEQYF.

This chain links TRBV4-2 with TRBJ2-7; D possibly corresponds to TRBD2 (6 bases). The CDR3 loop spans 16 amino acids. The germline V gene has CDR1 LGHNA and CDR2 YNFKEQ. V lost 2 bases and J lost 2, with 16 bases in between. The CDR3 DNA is TGTGCCAGCAGCCAATGCAGGGCTAGCGCGACCTACGAGCAGTACTTC. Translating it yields CASSQCRASATYEQYF.

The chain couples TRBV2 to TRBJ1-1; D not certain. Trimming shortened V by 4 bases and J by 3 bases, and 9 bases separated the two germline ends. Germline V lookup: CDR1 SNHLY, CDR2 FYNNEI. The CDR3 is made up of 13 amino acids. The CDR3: CASSGERHTEAFF. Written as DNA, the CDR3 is TGTGCCAGCAGTGGAGAGAGGCACACTGAAGCTTTCTTT.

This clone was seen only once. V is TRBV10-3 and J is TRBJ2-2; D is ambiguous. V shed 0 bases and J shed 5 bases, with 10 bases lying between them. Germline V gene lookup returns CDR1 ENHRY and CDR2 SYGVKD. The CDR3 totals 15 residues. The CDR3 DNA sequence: TGTGCCATCAGTGAGTCGTTTGGGGATACCGGGGAGCTGTTTTTT. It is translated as CAISESFGDTGELFF.

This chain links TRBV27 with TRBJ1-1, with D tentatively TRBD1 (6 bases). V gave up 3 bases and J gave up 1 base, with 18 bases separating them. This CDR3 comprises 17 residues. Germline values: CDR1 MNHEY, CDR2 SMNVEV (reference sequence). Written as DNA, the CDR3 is TGTGCCAGCAGTTTGTACGGGACACCCTTTACGAACACTGAAGCTTTCTTT. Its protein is CASSLYGTPFTNTEAFF.

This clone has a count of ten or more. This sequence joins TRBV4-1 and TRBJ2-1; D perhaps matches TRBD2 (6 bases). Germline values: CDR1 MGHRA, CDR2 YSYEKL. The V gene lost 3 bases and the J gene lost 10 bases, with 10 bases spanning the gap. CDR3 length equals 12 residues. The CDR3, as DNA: TGCGCCAGCAGCCAGACTAGTCTCGAGCAGTTCTTC. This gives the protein CASSQTSLEQFF.

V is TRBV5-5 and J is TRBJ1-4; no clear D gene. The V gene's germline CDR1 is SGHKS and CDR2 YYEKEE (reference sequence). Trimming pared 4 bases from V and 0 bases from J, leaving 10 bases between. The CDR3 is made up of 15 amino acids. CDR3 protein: CASSRPESTNEKLFF. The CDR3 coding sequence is TGTGCCAGCAGCAGGCCAGAATCAACTAATGAAAAACTGTTTTTT.

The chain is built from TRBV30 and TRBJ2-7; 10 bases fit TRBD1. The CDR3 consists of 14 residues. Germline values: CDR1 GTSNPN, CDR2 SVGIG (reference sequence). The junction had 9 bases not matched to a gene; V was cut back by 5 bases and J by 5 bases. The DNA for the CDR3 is TGTGCCTGGGGGCCCGGGACAGGGGTCCACGAGCAGTACTTC. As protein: CAWGPGTGVHEQYF.